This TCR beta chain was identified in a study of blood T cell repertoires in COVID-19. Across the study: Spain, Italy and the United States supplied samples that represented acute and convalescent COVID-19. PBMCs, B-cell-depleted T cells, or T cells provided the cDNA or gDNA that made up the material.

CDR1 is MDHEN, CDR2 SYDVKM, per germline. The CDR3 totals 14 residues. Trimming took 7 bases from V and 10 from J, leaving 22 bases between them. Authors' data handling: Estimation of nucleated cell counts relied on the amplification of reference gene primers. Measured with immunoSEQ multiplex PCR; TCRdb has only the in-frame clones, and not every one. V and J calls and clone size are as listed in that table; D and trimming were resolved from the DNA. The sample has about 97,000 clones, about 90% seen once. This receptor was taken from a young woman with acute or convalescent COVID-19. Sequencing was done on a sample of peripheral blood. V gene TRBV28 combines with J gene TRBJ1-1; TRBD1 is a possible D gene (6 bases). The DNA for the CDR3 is TGTGCCAGCACCCTGAGGGGGAACCACTTGAGAGCTTTCTTT. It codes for CASTLRGNHLRAFF.